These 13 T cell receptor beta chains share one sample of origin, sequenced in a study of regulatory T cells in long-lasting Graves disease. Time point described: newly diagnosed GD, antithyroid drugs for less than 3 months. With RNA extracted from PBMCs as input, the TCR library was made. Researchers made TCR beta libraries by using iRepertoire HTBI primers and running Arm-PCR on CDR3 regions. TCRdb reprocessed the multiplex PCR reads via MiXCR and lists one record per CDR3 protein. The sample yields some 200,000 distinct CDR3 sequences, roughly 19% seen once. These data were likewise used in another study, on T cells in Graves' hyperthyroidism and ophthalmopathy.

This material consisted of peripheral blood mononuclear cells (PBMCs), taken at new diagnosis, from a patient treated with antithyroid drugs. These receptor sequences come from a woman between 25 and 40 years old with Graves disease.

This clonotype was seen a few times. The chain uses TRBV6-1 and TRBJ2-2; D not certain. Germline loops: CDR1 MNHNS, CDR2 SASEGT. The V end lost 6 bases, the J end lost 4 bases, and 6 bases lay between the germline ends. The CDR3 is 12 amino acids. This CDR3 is CASRLGTGELFF. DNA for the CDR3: TGTGCCAGCAGATTAGGCACCGGGGAGCTGTTTTTT.

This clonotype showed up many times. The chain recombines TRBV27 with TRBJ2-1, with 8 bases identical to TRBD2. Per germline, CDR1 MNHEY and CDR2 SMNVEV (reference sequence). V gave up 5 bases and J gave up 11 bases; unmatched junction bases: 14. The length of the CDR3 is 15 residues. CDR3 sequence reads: CASSPTTGTRGQQFF. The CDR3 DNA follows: TGTGCCAGCAGTCCGACGACCGGGACTAGGGGCCAGCAGTTCTTC.

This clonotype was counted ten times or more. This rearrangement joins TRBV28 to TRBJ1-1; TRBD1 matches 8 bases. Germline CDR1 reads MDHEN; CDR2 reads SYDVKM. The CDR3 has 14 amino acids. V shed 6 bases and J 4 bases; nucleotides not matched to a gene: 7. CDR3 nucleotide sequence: TGTGCCAGCAGACCCTTGGACAGGGTCACTGAAGCTTTCTTT. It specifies CASRPLDRVTEAFF.

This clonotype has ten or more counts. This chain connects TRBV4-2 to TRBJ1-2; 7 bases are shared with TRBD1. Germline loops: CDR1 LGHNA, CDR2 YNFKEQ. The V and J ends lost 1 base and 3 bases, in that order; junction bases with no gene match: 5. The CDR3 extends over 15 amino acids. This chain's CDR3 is CASSQVQGEDYGYTF. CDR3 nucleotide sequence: TGTGCCAGCAGCCAAGTCCAGGGGGAAGACTATGGCTACACCTTC.

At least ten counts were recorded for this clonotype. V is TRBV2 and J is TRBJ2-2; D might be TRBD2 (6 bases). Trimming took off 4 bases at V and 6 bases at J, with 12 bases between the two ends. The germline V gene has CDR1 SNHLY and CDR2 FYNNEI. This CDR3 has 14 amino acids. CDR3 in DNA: TGTGCCAGCAGTGGGAGGGAGTATTCCGGGGAGCTGTTTTTT. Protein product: CASSGREYSGELFF.

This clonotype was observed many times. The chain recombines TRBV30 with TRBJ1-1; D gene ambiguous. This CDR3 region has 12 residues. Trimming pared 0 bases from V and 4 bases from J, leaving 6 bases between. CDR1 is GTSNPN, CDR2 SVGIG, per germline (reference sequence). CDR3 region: CAWSVVATEAFF. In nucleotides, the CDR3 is TGTGCCTGGAGTGTAGTCGCCACTGAAGCTTTCTTT.

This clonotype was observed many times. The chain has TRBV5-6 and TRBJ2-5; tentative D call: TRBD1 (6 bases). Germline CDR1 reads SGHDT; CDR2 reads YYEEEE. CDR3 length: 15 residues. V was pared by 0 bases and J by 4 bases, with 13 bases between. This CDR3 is CASSLVGRGSETQYF. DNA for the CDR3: TGTGCCAGCAGCTTGGTAGGCAGGGGATCAGAGACCCAGTACTTC. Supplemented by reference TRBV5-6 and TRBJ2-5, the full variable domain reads DAGVTQSPTHLIKTRGQQVTLRCSPKSGHDTVSWYQQALGQGPQFIFQYYEEEERQRGNFPDRFSGHQFPNYSSELNVNALLLGDSALYLCASSLVGRGSETQYFGPGTRLLVL.

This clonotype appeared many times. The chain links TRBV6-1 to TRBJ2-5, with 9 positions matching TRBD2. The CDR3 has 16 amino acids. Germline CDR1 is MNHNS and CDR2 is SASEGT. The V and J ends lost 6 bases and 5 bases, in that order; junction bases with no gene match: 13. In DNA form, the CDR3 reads TGTGCCAGCAGGGTCCTTAGCGGGGGAATCCGGGAGACCCAGTACTTC. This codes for CASRVLSGGIRETQYF.

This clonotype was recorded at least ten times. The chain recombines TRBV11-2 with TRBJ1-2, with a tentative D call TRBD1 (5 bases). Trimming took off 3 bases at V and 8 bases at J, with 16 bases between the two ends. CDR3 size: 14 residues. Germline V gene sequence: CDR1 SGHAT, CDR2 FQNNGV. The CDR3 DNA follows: TGTGCCAGCAGCTTTGACTCCGGGACGGTCGGCTACACCTTC. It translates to CASSFDSGTVGYTF. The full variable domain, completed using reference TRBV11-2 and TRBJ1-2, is EAGVAQSPRYKIIEKRQSVAFWCNPISGHATLYWYQQILGQGPKLLIQFQNNGVVDDSQLPKDRFSAERLKGVDSTLKIQPAKLEDSAVYLCASSFDSGTVGYTFGSGTRLTVV.

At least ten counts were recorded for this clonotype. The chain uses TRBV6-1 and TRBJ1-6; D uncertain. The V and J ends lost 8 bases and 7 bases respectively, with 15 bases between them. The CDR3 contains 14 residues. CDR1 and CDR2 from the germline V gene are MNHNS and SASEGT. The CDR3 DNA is TGTGCCAGCGCACCGATCCGCGACAATTCACCCCTCCACTTT. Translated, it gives CASAPIRDNSPLHF.

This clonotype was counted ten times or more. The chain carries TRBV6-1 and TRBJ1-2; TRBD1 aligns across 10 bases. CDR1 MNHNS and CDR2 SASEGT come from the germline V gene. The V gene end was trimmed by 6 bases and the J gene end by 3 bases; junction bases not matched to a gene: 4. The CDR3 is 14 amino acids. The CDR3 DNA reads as TGTGCCAGCAGCCGGGACAGGGGAGACTATGGCTACACCTTC. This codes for CASSRDRGDYGYTF.

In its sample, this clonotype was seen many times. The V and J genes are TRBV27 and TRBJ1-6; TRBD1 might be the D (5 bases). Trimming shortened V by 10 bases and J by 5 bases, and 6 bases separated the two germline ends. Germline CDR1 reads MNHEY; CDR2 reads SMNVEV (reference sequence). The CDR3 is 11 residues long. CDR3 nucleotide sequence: TGTGCCACCAGGGATAATTCACCCCTCCACTTT. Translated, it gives CATRDNSPLHF.

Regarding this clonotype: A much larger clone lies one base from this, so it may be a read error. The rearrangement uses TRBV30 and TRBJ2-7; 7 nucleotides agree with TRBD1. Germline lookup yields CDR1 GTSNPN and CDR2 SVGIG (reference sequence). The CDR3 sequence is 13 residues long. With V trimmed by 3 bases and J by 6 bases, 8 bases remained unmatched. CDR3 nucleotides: TGTGCCTGGAGACACAGGGGATTGGGCGAGCAGTACTTC. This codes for CAWRHRGLGEQYF.